This TCR beta chain originates from a study of blood T cells in healthy people across ages. A second PCR, run for about 7 to 12 cycles, used a sample-barcoded 5' primer plus a J-beta primer mix. A single record per CDR3 protein comes from TCRdb applying MiXCR to the 5' RACE reads. The sample holds 780,000 or so distinct CDR3 sequences, 40% to 65% seen once. This clonotype has just a few counts. The donors, all healthy, were Caucasians living in Russia, aged about 6 to 90. Each donor supplied approximately 10 milliliters of peripheral blood. The CDR3 covers 16 residues. The germline V and J ends were trimmed by 6 bases and 3 bases, with 21 bases remaining between them. Germline V lookup: CDR1 DFQATT, CDR2 SNEGSKA (reference sequence).

The sample consisted of blood. J is TRBJ2-4 and V is TRBV20-1; D possibly corresponds to TRBD1 (6 bases). The clonotype comes from a man older than 75 in good health. The chain's CDR3 is CSAPWGTQVFKNIQYF. CDR3 bases: TGCAGTGCCCCCTGGGGGACACAAGTCTTCAAAAACATTCAGTACTTC.